Described below is a single T cell receptor (beta chain) sequence and its context. This entry is derived from a study of blood T cell repertoires in COVID-19. The germline CDR1 and CDR2 sequences are LGHNA and YSLEER. The CDR3 is 17 amino acids. V gave up 1 base and J gave up 1 base, with 13 bases separating them. Repertoires were generated with immunoSEQ multiplex PCR, while TCRdb's copy carries only in-frame clones and drops some. The sample holds 53,000 or so clones, more than 80% seen once. The clonotype was recovered from a man at least 80 years old with acute or convalescent COVID-19. The sequencing sample was made of peripheral blood. J is TRBJ1-4 and V is TRBV4-3; D possibly corresponds to TRBD1 (6 bases). CDR3 in DNA: TGCGCCAGCAGCCAAGGGGGTGGGGGCAGAACTAATGAAAAACTGTTTTTT. It specifies CASSQGGGGRTNEKLFF.